A single sample is the source of the 29 T cell receptor beta chains below, sequenced in a study of T and B cells in COVID-19 patients. Multiplex PCR with BIOMED2 TRB-A/B primer pools amplified TRB rearrangements. TCRdb analysed the multiplex PCR reads with MiXCR anew, one entry per CDR3 protein. The data hold 7,500 to 8,000 distinct CDR3 sequences, with roughly 25% observed a single time. Each TRB amplification used roughly 240-550 ng of genomic DNA from blood. Sequenced input: blood. The origin of the receptors is a human donor with active COVID-19.

The rearrangement uses TRBV5-5 and TRBJ1-1; D remains ambiguous. V lost 0 bases, J lost 0 bases, and 6 bases lay in between. CDR1 SGHKS and CDR2 YYEKEE come from the germline V gene (reference sequence). The CDR3 is 14 amino acids. Here the CDR3 DNA reads TGTGCCAGCAGCTTGGGTCACTTGAACACTGAAGCTTTCTTT. It is translated as CASSLGHLNTEAFF.

This rearrangement joins TRBV4-2 to TRBJ2-7, with TRBD1 identical over 7 bases. This CDR3 is built from 14 residues. In germline, CDR1 is LGHNA, CDR2 YNFKEQ. Unmatched junction bases numbered 1, after V lost 1 base and J lost 1 base. The CDR3 DNA follows: TGTGCCAGCAGCCAAGGGGGACAGTCCTACGAGCAGTACTTC. It yields the protein CASSQGGQSYEQYF.

Judged by abundance, this clonotype is medium-sized (0.01 to 0.1%). The V call is TRBV6-5, the J call TRBJ2-3; 9 positions match TRBD2. V lost 4 bases, J lost 1 base, and 3 bases stayed unmatched. The germline CDR1 and CDR2 sequences are MNHEY and SVGAGI. The length of the CDR3 is 15 residues. In nucleotides, the CDR3 is TGTGCCAGCAGTTCGGCTAGCGGGGGCACAGATACGCAGTATTTT. Amino acid sequence: CASSSASGGTDTQYF.

This clonotype has only a few counts. The chain employs TRBV6-5 and TRBJ1-5, with D unresolved. Germline assignment: CDR1 MNHEY and CDR2 SVGAGI. With 5 bases removed from V and 6 bases from J, the gap between germline ends came to 23 bases. This CDR3 spans 17 amino acids. The CDR3 loop is CASSEALPTFPPQPQHF. The CDR3 nucleotides are TGTGCCAGCAGTGAAGCGCTTCCCACATTCCCCCCTCAGCCCCAGCATTTT.

This clonotype is medium-sized (0.01 to 0.1%) in the sample. V is TRBV6-4 and J is TRBJ2-2; the match to TRBD1 covers 10 bases. V trimming: 6 bases; J trimming: 5 bases; junction bases outside the gene matches: 6. The CDR3 length is 15 residues. CDR1 and CDR2 from the germline V gene are MRHNA and SNTAGT. The CDR3 bases are TGTGCCAGCAGCACCGGGACAGGGGTTACCGGGGAGCTGTTTTTT. Protein: CASSTGTGVTGELFF.

Sample share makes this clonotype medium-sized. The chain recombines TRBV19 with TRBJ1-1; 8 nucleotides line up with TRBD1. Germline-derived CDR1 and CDR2 are LNHDA and SQIVND (reference sequence). Trimming took 9 bases from V and 0 from J; bases not matched to a gene: 6. The CDR3 totals 14 residues. CDR3: CASKRTGMNTEAFF. The CDR3 nucleotides are TGTGCCAGCAAACGGACAGGGATGAACACTGAAGCTTTCTTT.

A remark on this clonotype: A junction end diverges from the germline sequence, so it may reflect a read error. The V call is TRBV5-1, the J call TRBJ2-3, with 12 bases identical to TRBD2. The CDR3 length is 14 residues. Germline CDR1 is SGHRS and CDR2 is YFSETQ. The CDR3 DNA reads TGCGCCAGCAGCTCCCAGACGCCAACTAGCGGGGGGCATTTT. Translation gives CASSSQTPTSGGHF. Together with reference TRBV5-1 and TRBJ2-3, the CDR3 gives the full variable domain: KAGVTQTPRYLIKTRGQQVTLSCSPISGHRSVSWYQQTPGQGLQFLFEYFSETQRNKGNFPGRFSGRQFSNSRSEMNVSTLELGDSALYLCASSSQTPTSGGHFGPGTRLTVL.

The rearrangement links TRBV12-3 or TRBV12-4 to TRBJ1-1; D is uncertain. V shed 7 bases and J shed 6 bases, with 12 bases lying between them. The CDR3 has 12 residues. The CDR3 DNA reads TGTGCCAGCATGAGTAAAGGCGCTGAAGCTTTCTTT. Its protein is CASMSKGAEAFF.

The rearrangement joins TRBV5-1 to TRBJ2-7; TRBD1 or TRBD2 may be the D gene (5 bases each). Trimming took 4 bases from V and 6 from J, leaving 20 bases between them. Germline loops: CDR1 SGHRS, CDR2 YFSETQ. The CDR3 is 15 residues long. This CDR3 is CASSPDIPGPLEQYF. CDR3 sequence (DNA): TGCGCCAGCAGCCCGGACATCCCGGGGCCACTCGAGCAGTACTTC. Full variable domain (missing parts from reference TRBV5-1 and TRBJ2-7): KAGVTQTPRYLIKTRGQQVTLSCSPISGHRSVSWYQQTPGQGLQFLFEYFSETQRNKGNFPGRFSGRQFSNSRSEMNVSTLELGDSALYLCASSPDIPGPLEQYFGPGTRLTVT.

This clonotype was detected only a few times. The chain uses TRBV4-2 and TRBJ2-5; D not certain. Germline values: CDR1 LGHNA, CDR2 YNFKEQ. Trimming took 2 bases from V and 5 from J, leaving 3 bases between them. The CDR3 has 11 residues. The CDR3 DNA reads TGTGCCAGCAGCCAAACCGAGACCCAGTACTTC. Its translation is CASSQTETQYF.

By share, this clonotype ranks as medium-sized. The V gene is TRBV15, the J gene TRBJ2-7; no firm D call. This CDR3 comprises 17 residues. Germline V lookup: CDR1 LNHNV, CDR2 YYDKDF (reference sequence). Trimming took off 0 bases at V and 1 base at J, with 16 bases between the two ends. The CDR3 DNA follows: TGTGCCACCAGCAGAGAGGGTTCCAGCGCACCGTCCTACGAGCAGTACTTC. It codes for CATSREGSSAPSYEQYF.

Relative to its sample, this clonotype is medium-sized (0.01 to 0.1%). The rearrangement uses TRBV19 and TRBJ2-2; D is uncertain. Trimming took off 4 bases at V and 6 bases at J, with 9 bases between the two ends. Germline CDR1 is LNHDA and CDR2 is SQIVND (reference sequence). The CDR3 runs to 13 residues. The CDR3 spells CASSKDRAGELFF. CDR3 DNA sequence: TGTGCCAGTAGTAAGGACCGAGCCGGGGAGCTGTTTTTT.

V usage is TRBV27 and J usage is TRBJ2-1, with 15 positions matching TRBD2. There are 18 residues in the CDR3. The trim removed 5 bases at V and 10 bases at J, leaving 15 bases unmatched. The germline gives CDR1 MNHEY, CDR2 SMNVEV (reference sequence). CDR3 DNA: TGTGCCAGCAGTGCCCTTGGGACTAGCGGGAGGTATCGGAACGAGCAGTTCTTC. Encoded protein: CASSALGTSGRYRNEQFF.

The table lists this clonotype with many counts. The rearrangement joins TRBV12-3 or TRBV12-4 to TRBJ2-1, with a tentative D call TRBD1 (5 bases). Trimming stripped 4 bases from V and 1 base from J, with 11 bases between. The CDR3 contains 15 residues. CDR3 sequence: CASSSQGNSYNEQFF. The CDR3 region has the DNA TGTGCCAGCAGTTCGCAGGGTAATTCCTACAATGAGCAGTTCTTC.

In this sample, this clonotype turned up many times. The chain couples TRBV4-2 to TRBJ2-3; 8 positions match TRBD2. The CDR3 is made up of 14 amino acids. The germline gives CDR1 LGHNA, CDR2 YNFKEQ. Germline trimming cut 11 bases from V and 9 bases from J; bases unmatched to any gene: 16. Here the CDR3 reads CAGSLVAGIGTQYF. The CDR3 coding sequence is TGTGCCGGGAGTCTGGTAGCGGGGATTGGGACGCAGTATTTT.

By its share, this clonotype is medium-sized (0.01 to 0.1%). The chain employs TRBV5-6 and TRBJ2-3; 11 bases map to TRBD2. This CDR3 spans 15 amino acids. Germline V gene sequence: CDR1 SGHDT, CDR2 YYEEEE. The ends lost 3 bases at V and 3 bases at J; junction bases unmatched: 3. CDR3 DNA sequence: TGTGCCAGCAGCTCTAGCGGGGGGTTAACAGATACGCAGTATTTT. Its protein is CASSSSGGLTDTQYF.

This clonotype was detected a few times. The chain recombines TRBV5-1 with TRBJ2-5, with TRBD2 identical over 11 bases. Trimming removed 4 bases from V and 5 bases from J; junction bases left unmatched: 10. The CDR3 has 16 amino acids. Germline assignment: CDR1 SGHRS and CDR2 YFSETQ. In DNA form, the CDR3 reads TGCGCCAGCAGCCCACCTCTAGCGGGGGGCTCCGAGACCCAGTACTTC. As protein: CASSPPLAGGSETQYF.

By its share, this clonotype is medium-sized. The DNA of the CDR3 is TGTGCCAGCAGCTCAGGGACTCGAAATACGCAGTATTTT. It yields the protein CASSSGTRNTQYF. The chain couples TRBV11-1 to TRBJ2-3, with a tentative D call TRBD2 (6 bases). V lost 4 bases to trimming and J lost 7 bases, with 12 bases between them. This CDR3 spans 13 amino acids. Germline V CDR1 and CDR2: SGHAT, FQDESV (reference sequence).

This clonotype was picked up a small number of times. The V and J genes are TRBV5-1 and TRBJ2-3, with 10 bases fitting TRBD1. After removal of 3 bases from V and 2 bases from J, the junction contained 12 bases not matched to a gene. The CDR3 consists of 18 residues. CDR1 and CDR2 (germline): SGHRS, YFSETQ. Here the CDR3 reads CASSSPRQGAESTDTQYF. The CDR3 DNA is TGCGCCAGCAGCTCTCCGAGACAGGGGGCAGAATCCACAGATACGCAGTATTTT.

In its sample, this clonotype was seen a few times. The V and J genes are TRBV18 and TRBJ2-1, with D tentatively TRBD1 or TRBD2 (5 bases each). The germline V gene has CDR1 KGHSH and CDR2 LQKENI. With 6 bases removed from V and 8 bases from J, the gap between germline ends came to 11 bases. The CDR3 contains 12 residues. This CDR3 is CASSRGPDEQFF. CDR3 in DNA: TGTGCCAGCTCGAGGGGCCCGGATGAGCAGTTCTTC.

The chain recombines TRBV11-3 with TRBJ2-5; no clear D. Trimming stripped 3 bases from V and 2 bases from J, with 7 bases between. The CDR3 is 13 residues long. Germline V CDR1 and CDR2: SGHNT, YENEEA. The CDR3 DNA reads TGTGCCAGCAGCTTCCTGTCGCAAGAGACCCAGTACTTC. Its protein product is CASSFLSQETQYF.

This clonotype qualifies as medium-sized. This CDR3 reads CASKEGSGGAYPFF. In nucleotides, the CDR3 is TGTGCCAGCAAAGAGGGTAGCGGGGGGGCGTATCCGTTCTTC. The chain recombines TRBV6-1 with TRBJ2-1; 11 nucleotides align to TRBD2. With 7 bases clipped from V and 15 bases from J, the junction kept 14 bases outside the gene matches. The CDR3 is 14 residues long. In germline, CDR1 is MNHNS, CDR2 SASEGT.

The chain carries TRBV12-3 or TRBV12-4 and TRBJ1-2; D unclear. The CDR3 consists of 13 residues. V lost 3 bases and J 2 bases, leaving 7 bases between the germline ends. DNA of the CDR3: TGTGCCAGCAGTTTGACCGGGAACTATGGCTACACCTTC. Its translation is CASSLTGNYGYTF.

This clonotype has at least ten counts. The J gene is TRBJ2-3, the V gene TRBV6-1; 9 bases agree with TRBD1. CDR1 is MNHNS, CDR2 SASEGT, per germline. The ends lost 4 bases at V and 4 bases at J; junction bases unmatched: 3. The CDR3 covers 14 residues. The CDR3 sequence is CASSGGQGPDTQYF. As DNA, the CDR3 is TGTGCCAGCAGTGGGGGACAGGGCCCAGATACGCAGTATTTT.

The V and J genes are TRBV19 and TRBJ1-1; D gene ambiguous. The length of the CDR3 is 11 residues. Germline V gene sequence: CDR1 LNHDA, CDR2 SQIVND (reference sequence). CDR3 DNA sequence: TGTGCGTCGAACCGGGCTATGAAAGCTTTCTTT. This sequence encodes CASNRAMKAFF.

The chain uses TRBV5-1 and TRBJ2-3; 9 positions agree with TRBD2. The germline gives CDR1 SGHRS, CDR2 YFSETQ. This CDR3 comprises 18 residues. J gave up 2 bases and V 0 bases, and 10 bases lay outside the gene matches. CDR3 nucleotide sequence: TGCGCCAGCAGCTTGGGCGGGGGGGCCCCAACCCCCACAGATACGCAGTATTTT. It specifies CASSLGGGAPTPTDTQYF.

The V call is TRBV5-4, the J call TRBJ1-4; TRBD1 might be the D (5 bases). Trimming took off 1 base at V and 10 bases at J, with 17 bases between the two ends. Germline-derived CDR1 and CDR2 are SGHNT and YYREEE (reference sequence). The CDR3 is 15 residues long. This CDR3 reads CASSLSLWGQGKLFF. CDR3 coding DNA: TGTGCCAGCAGCTTGTCCTTGTGGGGCCAAGGAAAACTGTTTTTT. The complete variable domain, with remaining parts taken from reference TRBV5-4 and TRBJ1-4, reads ETGVTQSPTHLIKTRGQQVTLRCSSQSGHNTVSWYQQALGQGPQFIFQYYREEENGRGNFPPRFSGLQFPNYSSELNVNALELDDSALYLCASSLSLWGQGKLFFGSGTQLSVL.

This clonotype was seen a handful of times. The V and J genes are TRBV6-1 and TRBJ1-3, with D possibly TRBD1 on 5 matching bases. The CDR3 is made up of 17 amino acids. Germline loops: CDR1 MNHNS, CDR2 SASEGT. Trimming left V 6 bases short and J 0 bases short, with 18 bases between. The CDR3 is CASRRDQWASSGNTIYF. In DNA form, the CDR3 reads TGTGCCAGCAGGAGGGACCAGTGGGCCAGCTCTGGAAACACCATATATTTT.

In its sample, this clonotype was seen once. The V gene is TRBV29-1, the J gene TRBJ2-1; TRBD2 aligns across 7 bases. This CDR3 has 16 amino acids. V shed 3 bases, J shed 1 base, and the junction held 9 bases outside the gene matches. In germline, CDR1 is SQVTM, CDR2 ANQGSEA. The CDR3 sequence is CSVDMAAGESYNEQFF. The CDR3 DNA sequence: TGCAGCGTTGATATGGCGGCGGGAGAGTCCTACAATGAGCAGTTCTTC.